This TCR beta chain was identified in a study of T cells in Graves' hyperthyroidism and ophthalmopathy. Study-wide context: At the time of initial diagnosis and before any treatment, peripheral blood was collected.

V was clipped by 7 bases and J by 2 bases, with 9 bases between them. This CDR3 is built from 13 residues. Findings of the study overall: Most clonotypes expanded in thyroid above 0.001 were likewise present in blood.

This clonotype came up many times. The antigen remains unidentified. Uncontrolled infection, other autoimmune disease, pregnancy and lactation each barred patients from inclusion. Diagnoses rested on clinical symptoms, serum thyroxine and TRAb, thyroid ultrasound and orbital computed tomography. Amplified TCR beta CDR3 regions came from RNA transcripts. TCR CDR3 regions were first amplified by RT-PCR with HTBI primers. TCRdb reprocessed the multiplex PCR reads via MiXCR and lists one record per CDR3 protein. This table holds 750,000 to 900,000 distinct CDR3 sequences, over 35% found once. This receptor was obtained from a man aged 18 to 35 with Graves' hyperthyroidism. The sample taken for sequencing was blood. The chain links TRBV12-3 or TRBV12-4 to TRBJ1-5; D call uncertain. The DNA of the CDR3 is TGTGCCAGCATGGGGAACGGCAATCAGCCCCAGCATTTT. It yields the protein CASMGNGNQPQHF.